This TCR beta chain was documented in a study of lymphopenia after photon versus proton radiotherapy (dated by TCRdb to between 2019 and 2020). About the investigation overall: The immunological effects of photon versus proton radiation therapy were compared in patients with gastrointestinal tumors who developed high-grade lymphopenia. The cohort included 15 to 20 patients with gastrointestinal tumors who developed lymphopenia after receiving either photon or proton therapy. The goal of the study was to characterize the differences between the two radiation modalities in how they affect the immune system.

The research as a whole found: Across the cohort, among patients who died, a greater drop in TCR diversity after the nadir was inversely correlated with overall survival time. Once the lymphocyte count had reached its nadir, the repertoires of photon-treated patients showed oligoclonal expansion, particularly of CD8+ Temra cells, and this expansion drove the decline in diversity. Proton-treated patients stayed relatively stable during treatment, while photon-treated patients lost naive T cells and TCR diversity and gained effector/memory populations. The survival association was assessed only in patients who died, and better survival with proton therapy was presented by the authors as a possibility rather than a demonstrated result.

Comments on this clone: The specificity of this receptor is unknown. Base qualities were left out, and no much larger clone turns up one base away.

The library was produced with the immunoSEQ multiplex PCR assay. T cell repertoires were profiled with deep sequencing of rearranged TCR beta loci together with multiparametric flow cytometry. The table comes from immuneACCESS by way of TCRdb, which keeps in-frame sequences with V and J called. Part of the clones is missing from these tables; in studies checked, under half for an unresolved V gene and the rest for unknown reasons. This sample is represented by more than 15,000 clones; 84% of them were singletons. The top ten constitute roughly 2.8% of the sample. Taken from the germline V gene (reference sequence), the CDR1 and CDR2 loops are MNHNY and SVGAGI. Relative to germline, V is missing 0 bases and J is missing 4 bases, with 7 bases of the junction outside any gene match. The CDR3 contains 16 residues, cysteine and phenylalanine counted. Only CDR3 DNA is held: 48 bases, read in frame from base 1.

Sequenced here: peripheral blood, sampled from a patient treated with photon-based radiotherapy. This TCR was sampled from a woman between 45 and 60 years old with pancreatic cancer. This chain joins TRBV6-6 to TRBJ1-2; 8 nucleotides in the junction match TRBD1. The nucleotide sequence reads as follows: TGTGCCAGCAGTTACTCGCGGCAGGGGGCAGCCTATGGCTACACCTTC. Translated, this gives CASSYSRQGAAYGYTF.